Each of the 7 T cell receptor beta chains below was sequenced from the same sample in a study of cytomegalovirus exposure and HLA in healthy donors. In the PCR, 60 Vbeta and 13 Jbeta primers were used. The method was immunoSEQ multiplex PCR; TCRdb's version includes in-frame clones alone and lacks a portion of them. This sample carries about 120,000 clones, 65% to 80% of them seen once, and the ten largest clones take 2.7%. The sample was PBMCs. All receptors derive from a woman in her 40s in good health and CMV-seropositive.

In DNA form, the CDR3 reads TGCAGCGTTGGGGCGGGGGTACCAGATACGCAGTATTTT. This gives the protein CSVGAGVPDTQYF. This rearrangement joins TRBV29-1 to TRBJ2-3; 7 nucleotides agree with TRBD2. Unmatched junction bases numbered 5, after V lost 4 bases and J lost 4 bases. The CDR3 has 13 amino acids. Germline V gives CDR1 SQVTM, CDR2 ANQGSEA.

This clone is a singleton in its sample. This chain connects TRBV27 to TRBJ1-4, with no clear D. This CDR3 has 14 residues. Trimming cost V 6 bases and J 10 bases, with 18 bases left between them. Germline V lookup: CDR1 MNHEY, CDR2 SMNVEV (reference sequence). The CDR3 region is CASRKREESGKLFF. The CDR3 DNA reads TGTGCCAGCAGGAAAAGGGAGGAGAGCGGAAAACTGTTTTTT.

The rearrangement uses TRBV7-3 and TRBJ1-1; D remains unclear. This CDR3 has 14 residues. The V end was cut by 2 bases, the J end by 0 bases, with 7 bases between. Germline V gene lookup returns CDR1 SGHTA and CDR2 FQGTGA. The CDR3 loop is CASSLGLVNTEAFF. The CDR3 coding sequence is TGTGCCAGCAGCTTAGGGCTCGTGAACACTGAAGCTTTCTTT.

V and J are TRBV20-1 and TRBJ2-7, with a possible D match to TRBD1 (6 bases). Germline loops: CDR1 DFQATT, CDR2 SNEGSKA (reference sequence). V was shortened by 6 bases and J by 6 bases, with 12 bases between the two germline ends. The CDR3 covers 11 residues. The DNA of the CDR3 is TGCAGTGCCGCACAGGGATTCGAGCAGTACTTC. Protein product: CSAAQGFEQYF.

The chain couples TRBV5-1 to TRBJ2-1; TRBD2 aligns across 13 bases. From germline, CDR1 is SGHRS and CDR2 YFSETQ. CDR3 length: 14 residues. The V and J ends lost 4 bases and 9 bases, in that order; junction bases with no gene match: 4. CDR3 region: CASSVGTSGAEQFF. The CDR3 nucleotides are TGCGCCAGCAGCGTAGGGACTAGCGGGGCTGAGCAGTTCTTC.

The gene calls are TRBV6-1 and TRBJ2-7; no firm D call. Germline assignment: CDR1 MNHNS and CDR2 SASEGT. The CDR3 has 12 amino acids. V was cut by 7 bases and J by 6 bases, with 13 bases left in between. The CDR3: CASTEQRREQYF. In DNA form, the CDR3 reads TGTGCCAGCACCGAGCAGCGTCGCGAGCAGTACTTC.

This sequence joins TRBV29-1 and TRBJ2-5; TRBD2 is a possible D gene (5 bases). The V end was cut by 4 bases, the J end by 5 bases, with 17 bases between. Looked up from germline, CDR1 is SQVTM and CDR2 is ANQGSEA. This CDR3 region has 14 residues. This chain's CDR3 is CSVGLTSQRETQYF. DNA of the CDR3: TGCAGCGTTGGACTAACCTCCCAAAGGGAGACCCAGTACTTC.